This TCR beta chain was captured in a study of shared T cell receptors in the human thymus. This table comes from immunoSEQ multiplex PCR, and its TCRdb copy is limited to in-frame clones, with some not included. The sample includes over 350,000 clones, roughly 94% of them seen just once. The germline gives CDR1 SQVTM, CDR2 ANQGSEA. V was clipped by 7 bases and J by 0 bases, with 27 bases between them. CDR3 length: 19 residues. V and J are TRBV29-1 and TRBJ1-4; D is unresolved. The sample taken for sequencing was thymocytes. The clonotype originates from a human donor. The CDR3 region has the DNA TGCAGCGCCACGACACACACCGGGGAAGTCCCGGCAACTAATGAAAAACTGTTTTTT. It codes for CSATTHTGEVPATNEKLFF.